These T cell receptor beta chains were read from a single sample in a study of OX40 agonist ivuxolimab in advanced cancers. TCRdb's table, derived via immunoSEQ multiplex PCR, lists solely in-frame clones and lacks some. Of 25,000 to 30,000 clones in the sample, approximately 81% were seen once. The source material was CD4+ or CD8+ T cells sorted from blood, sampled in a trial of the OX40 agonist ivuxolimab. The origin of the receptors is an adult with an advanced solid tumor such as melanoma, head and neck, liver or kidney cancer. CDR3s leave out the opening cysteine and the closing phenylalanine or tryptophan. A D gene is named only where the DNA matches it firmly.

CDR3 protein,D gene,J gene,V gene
ASSEGTSGGAYNEQF,TRBD2,TRBJ2-1,TRBV6-1
ASSQDRGLAKNIQY,TRBD1,TRBJ2-4,TRBV27
ASWWGAPGNTIY,NA,TRBJ1-3,TRBV6-6
ASSFEGNYGYT,NA,TRBJ1-2,TRBV28
ASSLVGYEQY,NA,TRBJ2-7,TRBV27
ASSPMGYTGELF,NA,TRBJ2-2,TRBV27
ASPTVNTGELF,NA,TRBJ2-2,TRBV6-1
SVRQGDEKLF,TRBD1,TRBJ1-4,TRBV29-1
ASTGTGAYEQY,NA,TRBJ2-7,TRBV6-5
ASSFFGGELF,NA,TRBJ2-2,TRBV5-6
ASSPGTENTGELF,TRBD1,TRBJ2-2,TRBV5-4
ASSLEDGFYGYT,NA,TRBJ1-2,TRBV7-4
TSSHGLAYNNEQF,TRBD2,TRBJ2-1,TRBV27
ASSTGESTGELF,TRBD1,TRBJ2-2,TRBV10-1
ASSSGPNTGELF,NA,TRBJ2-2,TRBV27
ASSSLFRQNTEAF,NA,TRBJ1-1,TRBV5-4
ASSPRWGAKQETQY,NA,TRBJ2-5,TRBV11-3
ASSLTSGVPYEQY,TRBD2,TRBJ2-7,TRBV27